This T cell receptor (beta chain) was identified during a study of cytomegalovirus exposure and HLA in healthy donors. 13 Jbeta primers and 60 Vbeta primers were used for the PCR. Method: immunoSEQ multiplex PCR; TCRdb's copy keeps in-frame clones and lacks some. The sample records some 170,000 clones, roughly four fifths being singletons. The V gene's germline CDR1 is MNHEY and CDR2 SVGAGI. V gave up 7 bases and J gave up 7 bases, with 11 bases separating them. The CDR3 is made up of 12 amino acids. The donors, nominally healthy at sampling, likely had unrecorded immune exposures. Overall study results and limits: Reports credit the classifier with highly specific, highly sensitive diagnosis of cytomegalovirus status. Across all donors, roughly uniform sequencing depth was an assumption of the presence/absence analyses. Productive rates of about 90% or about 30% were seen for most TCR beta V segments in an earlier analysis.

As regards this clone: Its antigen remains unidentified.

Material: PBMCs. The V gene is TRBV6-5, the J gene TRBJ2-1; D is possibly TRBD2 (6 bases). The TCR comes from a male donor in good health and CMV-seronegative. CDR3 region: CASTTSLNEQFF. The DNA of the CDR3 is TGTGCCAGCACCACTAGCTTAAATGAGCAGTTCTTC.